This T cell receptor beta chain originates from a study of PD-L1 blockade in urothelial cancer. Study as a whole: Patients with male sex and bladder-origin urothelial cancer accounted for about 90% of the 29 enrolled. The researchers analyzed blood 3 weeks (second dose) and 6 weeks after treatment start.

This clone appeared a single time. Time point here: pretreatment peripheral blood. Data came from immunoSEQ multiplex PCR; TCRdb stores just in-frame clones and leaves some out. The sample contains about 80,000 clones, around four fifths of which appear only once. CDR3 length: 15 residues. Germline assignment: CDR1 SGDLS and CDR2 YYNGEE. J lost 1 base, V lost 3 bases, and 2 bases had no gene match. The receptor was derived from a man aged 40-49 years with urothelial cancer. This chain uses TRBV9 with TRBJ2-3, with TRBD2 matching 10 bases. Sequencing was performed on PBMCs, taken around atezolizumab (anti-PD-L1) treatment. CDR3 residues: CASSELAGGTDTQYF. The CDR3 nucleotides read TGTGCCAGCAGCGAGCTAGCGGGAGGCACAGATACGCAGTATTTT.